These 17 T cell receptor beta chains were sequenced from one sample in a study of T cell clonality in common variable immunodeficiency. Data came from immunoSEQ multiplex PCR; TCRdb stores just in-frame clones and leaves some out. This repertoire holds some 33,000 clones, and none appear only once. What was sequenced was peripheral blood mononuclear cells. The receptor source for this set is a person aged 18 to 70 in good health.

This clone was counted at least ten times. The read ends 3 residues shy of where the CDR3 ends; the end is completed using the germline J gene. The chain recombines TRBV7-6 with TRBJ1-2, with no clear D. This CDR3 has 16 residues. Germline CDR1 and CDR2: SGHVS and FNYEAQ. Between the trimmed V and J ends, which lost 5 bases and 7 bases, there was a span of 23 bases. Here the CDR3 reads CASSPGPGSRGGGYTF. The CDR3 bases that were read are TGTGCCAGCAGCCCAGGACCGGGGAGTCGCGGTGGTGGC.

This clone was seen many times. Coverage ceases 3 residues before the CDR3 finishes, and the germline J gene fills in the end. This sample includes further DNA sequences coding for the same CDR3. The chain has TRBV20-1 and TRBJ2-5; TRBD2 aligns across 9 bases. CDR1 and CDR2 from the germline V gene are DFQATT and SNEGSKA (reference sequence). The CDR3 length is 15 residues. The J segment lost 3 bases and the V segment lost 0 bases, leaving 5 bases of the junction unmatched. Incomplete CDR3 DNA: TGCAGTGCTAGAGATGAACGACTAGCGGAAGAGACC. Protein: CSARDERLAEET. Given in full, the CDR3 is CSARDERLAEETQYF.

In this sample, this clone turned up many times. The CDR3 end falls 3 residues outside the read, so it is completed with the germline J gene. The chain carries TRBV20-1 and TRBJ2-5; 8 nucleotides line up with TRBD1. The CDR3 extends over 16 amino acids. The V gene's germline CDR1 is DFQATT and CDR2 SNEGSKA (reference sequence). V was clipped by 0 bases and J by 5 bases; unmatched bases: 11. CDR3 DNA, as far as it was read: TGCAGTGCTAGAGACGTTTGGACAGGGTCGGTGGAGACC. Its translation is CSARDVWTGSVET. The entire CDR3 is CSARDVWTGSVETQYF.

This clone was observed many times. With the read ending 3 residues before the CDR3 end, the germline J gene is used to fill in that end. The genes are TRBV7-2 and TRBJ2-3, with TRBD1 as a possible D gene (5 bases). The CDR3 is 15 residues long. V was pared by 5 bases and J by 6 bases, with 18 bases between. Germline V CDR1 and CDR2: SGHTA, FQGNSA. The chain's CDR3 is CASSPQGWGSDTQYF. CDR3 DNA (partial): TGTGCCAGCAGCCCCCAGGGTTGGGGATCGGATACG.

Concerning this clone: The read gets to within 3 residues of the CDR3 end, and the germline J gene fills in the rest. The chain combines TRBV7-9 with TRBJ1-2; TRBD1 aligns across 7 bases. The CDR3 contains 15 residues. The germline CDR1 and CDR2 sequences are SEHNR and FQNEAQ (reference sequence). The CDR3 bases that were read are TGTGCCAGCAGCCCCAAGGGGGCGCCTACGGATACC. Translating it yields CASSPKGAPTDT. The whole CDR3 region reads CASSPKGAPTDTYTF.

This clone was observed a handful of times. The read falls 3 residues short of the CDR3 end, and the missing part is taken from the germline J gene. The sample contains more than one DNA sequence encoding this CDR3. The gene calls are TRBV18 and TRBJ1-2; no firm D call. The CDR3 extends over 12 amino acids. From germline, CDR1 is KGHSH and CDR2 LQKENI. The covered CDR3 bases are TGTGCCAGCTCACCAGGGCCCCAGCAC. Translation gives CASSPGPQH. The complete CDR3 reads CASSPGPQHYTF.

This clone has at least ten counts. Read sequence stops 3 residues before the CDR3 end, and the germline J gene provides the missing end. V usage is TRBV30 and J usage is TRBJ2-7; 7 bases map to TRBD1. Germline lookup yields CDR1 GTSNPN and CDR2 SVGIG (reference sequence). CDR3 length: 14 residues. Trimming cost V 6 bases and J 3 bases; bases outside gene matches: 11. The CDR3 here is CACRTRDRVYEQYF. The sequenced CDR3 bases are TGTGCCTGTAGAACCCGGGACAGAGTCTACGAG.

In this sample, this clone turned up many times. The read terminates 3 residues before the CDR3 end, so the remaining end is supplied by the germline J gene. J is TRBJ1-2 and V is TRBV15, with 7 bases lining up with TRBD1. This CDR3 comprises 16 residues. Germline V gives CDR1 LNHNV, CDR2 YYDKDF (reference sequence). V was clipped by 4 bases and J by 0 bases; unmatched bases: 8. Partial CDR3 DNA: TGTGCCACCAGCAACCCCCTAGGACAGGCTAACTATGGC. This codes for CATSNPLGQANYG. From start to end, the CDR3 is CATSNPLGQANYGYTF.

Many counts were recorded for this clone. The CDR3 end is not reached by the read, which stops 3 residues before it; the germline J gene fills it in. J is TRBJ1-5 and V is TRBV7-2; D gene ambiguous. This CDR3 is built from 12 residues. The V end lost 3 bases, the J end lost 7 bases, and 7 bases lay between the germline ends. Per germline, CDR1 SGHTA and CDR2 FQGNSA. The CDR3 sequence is CASSFDGQPQHF. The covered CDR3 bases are TGTGCCAGCAGCTTCGACGGGCAGCCC. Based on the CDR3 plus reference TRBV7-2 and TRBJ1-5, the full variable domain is GAGVSQSPSNKVTEKGKDVELRCDPISGHTALYWYRQSLGQGLEFLIYFQGNSAPDKSGLPSDRFSAERTGGSVSTLTIQRTQQEDSAVYLCASSFDGQPQHFGDGTRLSIL.

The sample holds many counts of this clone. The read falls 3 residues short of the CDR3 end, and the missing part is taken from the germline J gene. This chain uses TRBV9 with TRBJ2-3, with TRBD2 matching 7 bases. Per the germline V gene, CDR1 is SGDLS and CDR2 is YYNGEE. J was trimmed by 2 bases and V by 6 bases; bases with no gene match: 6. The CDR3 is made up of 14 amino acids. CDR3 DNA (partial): TGTGCCAGCAACCAGCGGGGCTACACAGATACG. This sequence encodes CASNQRGYTDT. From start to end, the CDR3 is CASNQRGYTDTQYF. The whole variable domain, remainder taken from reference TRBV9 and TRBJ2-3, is DSGVTQTPKHLITATGQRVTLRCSPRSGDLSVYWYQQSLDQGLQFLIQYYNGEERAKGNILERFSAQQFPDLHSELNLSSLELGDSALYFCASNQRGYTDTQYFGPGTRLTVL.

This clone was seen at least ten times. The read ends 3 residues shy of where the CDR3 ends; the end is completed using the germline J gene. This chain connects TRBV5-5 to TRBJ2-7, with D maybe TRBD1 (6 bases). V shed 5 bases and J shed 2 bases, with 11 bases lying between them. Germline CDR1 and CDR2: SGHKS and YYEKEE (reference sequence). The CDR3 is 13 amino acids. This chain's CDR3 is CASSGQMTYEQYF. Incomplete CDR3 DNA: TGTGCCAGCAGTGGACAGATGACCTACGAG. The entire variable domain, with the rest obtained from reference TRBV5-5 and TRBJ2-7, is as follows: DAGVTQSPTHLIKTRGQQVTLRCSPISGHKSVSWYQQVLGQGPQFIFQYYEKEERGRGNFPDRFSARQFPNYSSELNVNALLLGDSALYLCASSGQMTYEQYFGPGTRLTVT.

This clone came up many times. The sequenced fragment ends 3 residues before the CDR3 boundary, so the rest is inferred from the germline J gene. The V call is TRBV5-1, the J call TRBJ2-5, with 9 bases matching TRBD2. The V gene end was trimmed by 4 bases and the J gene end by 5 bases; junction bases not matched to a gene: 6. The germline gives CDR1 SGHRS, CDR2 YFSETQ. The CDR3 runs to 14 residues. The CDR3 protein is CASSPSGAGETQYF. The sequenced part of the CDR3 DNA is TGCGCCAGCAGCCCTAGCGGGGCGGGGGAGACC.

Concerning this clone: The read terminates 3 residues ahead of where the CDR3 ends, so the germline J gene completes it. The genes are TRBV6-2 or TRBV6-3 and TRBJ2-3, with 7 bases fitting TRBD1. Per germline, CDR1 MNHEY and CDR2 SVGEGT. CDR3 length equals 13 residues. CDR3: CASSPGQVETQYF. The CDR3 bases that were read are TGTGCCAGCAGCCCCGGACAGGTGGAGACG.

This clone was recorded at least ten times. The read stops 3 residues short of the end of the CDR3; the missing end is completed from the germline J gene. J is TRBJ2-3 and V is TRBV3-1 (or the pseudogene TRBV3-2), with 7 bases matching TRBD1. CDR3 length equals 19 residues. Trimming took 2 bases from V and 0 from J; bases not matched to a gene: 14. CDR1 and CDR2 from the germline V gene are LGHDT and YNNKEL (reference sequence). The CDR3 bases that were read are TGTGCCAGCAGCCAACAACAAGTGGACAGGAGAACTAGCACAGATACG. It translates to CASSQQQVDRRTSTDT. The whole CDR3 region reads CASSQQQVDRRTSTDTQYF.

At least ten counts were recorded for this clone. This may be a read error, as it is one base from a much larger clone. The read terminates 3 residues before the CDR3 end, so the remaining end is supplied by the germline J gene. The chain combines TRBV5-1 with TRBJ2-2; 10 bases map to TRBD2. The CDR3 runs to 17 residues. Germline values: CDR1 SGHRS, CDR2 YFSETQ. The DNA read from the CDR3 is TGCGCCAGCAGCTTGGTAGCGGGGGGAGCTGGGGCCAACGTG. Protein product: CASSLVAGGAGANV. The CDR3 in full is CASSLVAGGAGANVLFF.

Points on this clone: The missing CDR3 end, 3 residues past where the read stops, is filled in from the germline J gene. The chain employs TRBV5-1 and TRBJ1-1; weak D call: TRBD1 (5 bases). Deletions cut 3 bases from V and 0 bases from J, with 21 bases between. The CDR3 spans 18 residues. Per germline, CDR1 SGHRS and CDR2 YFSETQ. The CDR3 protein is CASSSEVRREGLNTEAFF. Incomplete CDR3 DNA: TGCGCCAGCAGCTCGGAGGTCCGCAGGGAAGGTTTGAACACTGAA. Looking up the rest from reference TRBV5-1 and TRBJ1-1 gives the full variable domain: KAGVTQTPRYLIKTRGQQVTLSCSPISGHRSVSWYQQTPGQGLQFLFEYFSETQRNKGNFPGRFSGRQFSNSRSEMNVSTLELGDSALYLCASSSEVRREGLNTEAFFGQGTRLTVV.

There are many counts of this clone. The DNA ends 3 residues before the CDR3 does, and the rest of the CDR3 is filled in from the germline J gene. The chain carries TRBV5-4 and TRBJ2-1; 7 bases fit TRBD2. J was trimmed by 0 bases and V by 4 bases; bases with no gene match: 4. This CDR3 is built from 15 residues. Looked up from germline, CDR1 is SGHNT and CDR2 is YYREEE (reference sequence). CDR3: CASSQRGNSYNEQFF. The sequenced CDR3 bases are TGTGCCAGCAGCCAGCGGGGAAACTCCTACAATGAG.